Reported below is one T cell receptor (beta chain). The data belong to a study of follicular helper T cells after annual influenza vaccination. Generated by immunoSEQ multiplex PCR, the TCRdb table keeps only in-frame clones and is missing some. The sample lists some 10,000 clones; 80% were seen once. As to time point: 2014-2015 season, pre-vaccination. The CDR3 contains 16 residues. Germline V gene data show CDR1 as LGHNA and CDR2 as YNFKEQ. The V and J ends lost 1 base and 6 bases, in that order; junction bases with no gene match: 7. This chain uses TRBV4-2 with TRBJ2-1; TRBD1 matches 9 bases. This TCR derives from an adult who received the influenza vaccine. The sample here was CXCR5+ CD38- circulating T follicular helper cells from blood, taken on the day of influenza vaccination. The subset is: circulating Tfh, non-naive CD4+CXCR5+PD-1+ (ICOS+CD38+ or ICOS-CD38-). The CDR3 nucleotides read TGTGCCAGCAGCCAAGCCGGGGGACAGGGTTTCAATGAGCAGTTCTTC. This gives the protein CASSQAGGQGFNEQFF.